The rows below give T cell receptor beta chains drawn from one sample of a study of radiotherapy plus CTLA-4 blockade in lung cancer. Method: immunoSEQ multiplex PCR; TCRdb's copy keeps in-frame clones and lacks some. The sample gives about 15,000 clones, 72% of which show up once; about 53% is in the top ten. This sample comprised peripheral blood, obtained from a patient treated with radiotherapy plus ipilimumab. These receptors all stem from a human donor with non-small cell lung cancer whose response to radiotherapy plus ipilimumab could not be evaluated. Both conserved end residues are part of each CDR3. A D gene is named only where the DNA matches it firmly. Clone size is stated in some rows and not others, as once, few, many or a class when expanded.

NA TRBJ1-2 13 NA TRBV19 CASSIEGRVGYTF TGTGCCAGTAGTATAGAGGGCAGGGTCGGCTACACCTTC
TRBD1 TRBJ1-1 14 NA TRBV27 CASSSGQGGTEAFF TGTGCCAGCAGTTCGGGACAGGGGGGCACTGAAGCTTTCTTT
NA TRBJ1-6 15 NA TRBV9 CASRVGGASNSPLHF TGTGCCAGCAGAGTGGGGGGGGCGAGTAATTCACCCCTCCACTTT
NA TRBJ2-2 14 once TRBV7-2 CASSLGEATGELFF TGTGCCAGCAGCCTTGGCGAGGCCACCGGGGAGCTGTTTTTT
TRBD2 TRBJ2-1 17 once TRBV4-2 CASSQILRLAGGREQFF TGTGCCAGCAGCCAAATTCTACGACTAGCGGGGGGGCGGGAGCAGTTCTTC
TRBD1 TRBJ2-2 15 NA TRBV5-1 CASSLQGGNTGELFF TGCGCCAGCAGCTTACAGGGGGGAAACACCGGGGAGCTGTTTTTT
NA TRBJ1-1 14 NA TRBV6-6 CATLQGLGNTEAFF TGTGCCACCTTACAGGGTTTAGGGAACACTGAAGCTTTCTTT
NA TRBJ1-6 13 NA TRBV12-5 CASGPETDSPLHF TGTGCTAGTGGTCCGGAGACAGATTCACCCCTCCACTTT
TRBD1 TRBJ1-3 14 NA TRBV7-8 CASSLTGGGNTIYF TGTGCCAGCAGTCTGACAGGGGGTGGAAACACCATATATTTT
NA TRBJ2-1 15 once TRBV18 CASSPTAAAGSEQFF TGTGCCAGCTCACCAACAGCGGCCGCGGGTAGTGAGCAGTTCTTC
NA TRBJ1-5 15 NA TRBV5-6 CASSLWGAGGQPQHF TGTGCCAGCAGCTTGTGGGGGGCGGGAGGTCAGCCCCAGCATTTT
NA TRBJ2-5 18 few TRBV5-4 CASSLEGAGARMGETQYF TGTGCCAGCAGCTTGGAAGGCGCAGGGGCGAGAATGGGAGAGACCCAGTACTTC
TRBD1 TRBJ1-1 17 NA TRBV7-2 CASSFRTGGSVRTEAFF TGTGCCAGCAGCTTCCGGACAGGGGGAAGTGTGAGGACTGAAGCTTTCTTT
TRBD1 TRBJ1-2 12 once TRBV29-1 CSVTGVNYGYTF TGCAGCGTCACAGGGGTAAACTATGGCTACACCTTC
NA TRBJ1-3 14 few TRBV4-2 CASSFRGAGNTIYF TGTGCCAGCAGCTTCAGGGGTGCCGGAAACACCATATATTTT
NA TRBJ2-4 13 NA TRBV13 CASSGGRRDIQYF TGTGCCAGCAGCGGGGGCCGGCGAGACATTCAGTACTTC
NA TRBJ1-1 14 few TRBV5-5 CASSFASEGTEAFF TGTGCCAGCAGCTTCGCGTCGGAGGGAACTGAAGCTTTCTTT
TRBD2 TRBJ2-3 16 NA TRBV7-2 CASSFTSGGAGDTQYF TGTGCCAGCAGCTTTACTAGCGGGGGGGCCGGAGATACGCAGTATTTT
NA TRBJ1-2 18 NA TRBV4-3 CASSQERSGVGANYGYTF TGCGCCAGCAGCCAAGAACGGAGCGGGGTTGGAGCTAACTATGGCTACACCTTC
TRBD1 TRBJ1-2 14 NA TRBV6-5 CASILLVDRAGYTF TGTGCCAGCATTCTACTCGTTGACAGGGCTGGCTACACCTTC
NA TRBJ1-5 15 NA TRBV15 CATSRGQGNNQPQHF TGTGCCACCAGCAGAGGGCAGGGGAACAATCAGCCCCAGCATTTT
TRBD1 TRBJ1-1 15 NA TRBV30 CAWKDRAGWGTEAFF TGTGCCTGGAAGGACAGGGCGGGATGGGGCACTGAAGCTTTCTTT
TRBD1 TRBJ2-2 14 NA TRBV9 CASSPRTGTGELFF TGTGCCAGCAGCCCCCGGACAGGCACCGGGGAGCTGTTTTTT
NA TRBJ2-6 15 NA TRBV7-7 CASSLDRSGANVLTF TGTGCCAGCAGCTTAGACAGATCTGGGGCCAACGTCCTGACTTTC
TRBD1 TRBJ1-6 15 NA TRBV27 CASRTLDREGSPLHF TGTGCCAGCAGGACCCTGGACAGGGAAGGATCACCCCTCCACTTT
NA TRBJ1-3 14 NA TRBV7-9 CASSPPGSGNTIYF TGTGCCAGCAGCCCTCCGGGGTCTGGAAACACCATATATTTT
TRBD1 TRBJ1-2 14 few TRBV7-9 CASSLGQGSDGYTF TGTGCCAGCAGCTTAGGACAGGGTTCGGATGGCTACACCTTC
NA TRBJ1-2 14 few TRBV27 CASKLMGGADGYTF TGTGCCAGCAAACTAATGGGGGGGGCGGATGGCTACACCTTC
TRBD2 TRBJ2-2 16 many TRBV11-2 CASSLASGGRNGELFF TGTGCCAGCAGCTTAGCTAGCGGGGGGAGGAACGGGGAGCTGTTTTTT
TRBD1 TRBJ2-7 14 NA TRBV7-2 CASSHRDSLYEQYF TGTGCCAGCAGCCATCGGGACAGCCTCTACGAGCAGTACTTC
NA TRBJ2-3 15 NA TRBV27 CASSPRRMGTDTQYF TGTGCCAGCAGTCCCCGGAGGATGGGCACAGATACGCAGTATTTT
NA TRBJ2-5 15 NA TRBV7-2 CASSSGALTGETQYF TGTGCCAGCAGCTCAGGGGCACTTACGGGGGAGACCCAGTACTTC
TRBD2 TRBJ2-4 19 NA TRBV4-2 CASSQTEGTSGGFKNIQYF TGTGCCAGCAGCCAGACCGAAGGGACCAGCGGGGGGTTCAAAAACATTCAGTACTTC
TRBD1 TRBJ2-7 14 NA TRBV30 CAWRNRGAVREQYF TGTGCCTGGAGGAACAGGGGGGCGGTGAGGGAGCAGTACTTC
NA TRBJ2-1 16 NA TRBV28 CASSSPPGSRNNEQFF TGTGCCAGCAGTTCCCCTCCAGGGTCCCGAAACAATGAGCAGTTCTTC
NA TRBJ2-6 16 NA TRBV5-1 CASSLAPGAGANVLTF TGCGCCAGCAGCTTGGCCCCGGGGGCTGGGGCCAACGTCCTGACTTTC
TRBD1 TRBJ2-5 18 NA TRBV12-5 CASGLRTDGTGGGETQYF TGTGCTAGTGGTTTGAGAACCGATGGGACAGGGGGTGGTGAGACCCAGTACTTC
TRBD2 TRBJ2-7 16 NA TRBV5-1 CASSSGRLAGRPGVYF TGCGCCAGCAGCTCCGGTAGACTAGCGGGGCGCCCGGGGGTTTACTTC
TRBD1 TRBJ1-3 13 NA TRBV5-1 CASSGDSGNTIYF TGCGCCAGCAGCGGGGACAGCGGAAACACCATATATTTT
NA TRBJ1-2 17 NA TRBV28 CASSYLNTLGQGYGYTF TGTGCCAGCAGTTACCTTAACACCCTGGGCCAAGGCTATGGCTACACCTTC
TRBD1 TRBJ2-7 16 NA TRBV4-2 CASSHSRDRGSYEQYF TGTGCCAGCAGCCACAGCCGGGACAGGGGTTCCTACGAGCAGTACTTC
NA TRBJ2-6 16 NA TRBV5-1 CASNSDGNSGANVLTF TGCGCCAGCAACTCGGACGGGAACTCTGGGGCCAACGTCCTGACTTTC
NA TRBJ1-3 15 NA TRBV19 CASSRLGSAGNTIYF TGTGCCAGTAGTCGTCTGGGGAGCGCCGGAAACACCATATATTTT
NA TRBJ2-3 18 NA TRBV5-4 CASSLKTTAGHSTDTQYF TGTGCCAGCAGCTTGAAAACGACGGCGGGGCACAGCACAGATACGCAGTATTTT
NA TRBJ1-1 14 NA TRBV6-1 CASTDLERGGEAFF TGTGCCAGCACGGACCTGGAGAGGGGAGGGGAAGCTTTCTTT
TRBD1 TRBJ1-1 12 NA TRBV6-1 CASSSTGDLAFF TGTGCCAGCAGCTCTACAGGGGATCTAGCTTTCTTT
NA TRBJ1-1 14 NA TRBV6-1 CASEAVWSNTEAFF TGTGCCAGCGAGGCCGTTTGGTCGAACACTGAAGCTTTCTTT
NA TRBJ1-4 13 few TRBV10-3 CASWGGAGEKLFF TGTGCCAGTTGGGGGGGCGCCGGAGAAAAACTGTTTTTT
TRBD1 TRBJ1-6 14 NA TRBV5-6 CASSTDRGNSPLHF TGTGCCAGCAGCACGGACAGGGGGAATTCACCCCTCCACTTT
NA TRBJ2-7 15 NA TRBV28 CASSPDRQWSYEQYF TGTGCCAGCAGCCCAGACAGGCAGTGGTCCTACGAGCAGTACTTC
TRBD1 TRBJ1-2 20 NA TRBV4-1 CASSQDKGVQGAYRFNGYTF TGCGCCAGCAGCCAAGATAAGGGGGTGCAGGGGGCGTACCGGTTCAATGGCTACACCTTC